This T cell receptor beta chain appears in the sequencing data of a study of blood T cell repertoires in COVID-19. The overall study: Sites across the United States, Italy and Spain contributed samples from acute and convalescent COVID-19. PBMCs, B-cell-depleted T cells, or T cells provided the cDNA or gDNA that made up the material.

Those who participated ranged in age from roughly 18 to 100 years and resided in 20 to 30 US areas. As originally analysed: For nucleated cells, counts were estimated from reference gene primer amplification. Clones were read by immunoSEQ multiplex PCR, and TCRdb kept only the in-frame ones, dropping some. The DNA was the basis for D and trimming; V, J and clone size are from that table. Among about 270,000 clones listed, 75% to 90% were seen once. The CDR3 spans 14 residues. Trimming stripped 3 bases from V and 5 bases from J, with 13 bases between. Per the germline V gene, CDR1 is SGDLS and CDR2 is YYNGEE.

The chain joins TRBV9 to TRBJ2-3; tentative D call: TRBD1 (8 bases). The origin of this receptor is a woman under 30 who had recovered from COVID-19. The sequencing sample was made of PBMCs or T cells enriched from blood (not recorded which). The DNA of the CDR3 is TGTGCCAGCAGCGCACAGGGGGGGGGAGATACGCAGTATTTT. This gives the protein CASSAQGGGDTQYF.